This T cell receptor beta chain was found in a study of radiotherapy plus CTLA-4 blockade in lung cancer. Study at large: Overall, approximately 17% of patients showed an objective response, while around 34% attained disease control.

This clone was seen a single time. Its antigen remains unidentified. TCRdb's table, derived via immunoSEQ multiplex PCR, lists solely in-frame clones and lacks some. The sample contains about 80,000 clones, under 90% of which appear only once. The study treated chemo-refractory metastatic non-small-cell lung cancer patients with focal radiation plus ipilimumab CTLA-4 blockade. The length of the CDR3 is 16 residues. Per germline, CDR1 SGHRS and CDR2 YFSETQ. The ends were cut back, 0 bases at V and 0 bases at J, with 9 bases in the middle. Overall study findings and caveats: Best predicting response, reportedly, were early blood T cell clone dynamics, with interferon-beta. Peripheral blood showed expansion of tumor-derived TCR clones after radiotherapy and ipilimumab.

V is TRBV5-1 and J is TRBJ2-2; D unclear. This receptor was taken from a human donor with non-small cell lung cancer who had stable disease on radiotherapy plus ipilimumab. This sample comprised peripheral blood, obtained from a patient treated with radiotherapy plus ipilimumab. Here the CDR3 reads CASSLGAHTNTGELFF. The CDR3 DNA is TGCGCCAGCAGCTTGGGGGCGCATACGAACACCGGGGAGCTGTTTTTT.